This T cell receptor beta chain was identified in a study of T cells in Graves' hyperthyroidism and ophthalmopathy. The V gene end was trimmed by 5 bases and the J gene end by 3 bases; junction bases not matched to a gene: 6. Germline V lookup: CDR1 ENHRY, CDR2 SYGVKD. The CDR3 consists of 15 residues. Study observations and caveats: The majority of expanded thyroid clonotypes above 0.001 also appeared in blood.

Amplification of TCR beta CDR3 regions used RNA as the template. HTBI primers were used for first-round RT-PCR of the TCR CDR3. Each CDR3 protein gets one entry after TCRdb re-called the multiplex PCR reads with MiXCR. The repertoire holds around 300,000 distinct CDR3 sequences, roughly 22% seen once, with under 65% in the top ten. This clonotype was observed a handful of times. Its target is not known. A Clinical Activity Score of at least 3, a NOSPECS grade of at least 4 and a duration under 3 months were recorded in the ophthalmopathy patients. The chain combines TRBV10-3 with TRBJ1-2, with 10 bases aligning to TRBD1. Sequenced material: blood. The sequence was collected from a man younger than 45 with Graves' ophthalmopathy. The CDR3, as DNA: TGTGCCATCAGTCAACGGGACAGGGGTGACTATGGCTACACCTTC. This translates into CAISQRDRGDYGYTF.